This T cell receptor beta chain was captured in a study of human T cells and chemical hapten exposure. Time point described: patch test 1, 2 weeks after DPC sensitization. As for treatment: therapeutic diphenylcyclopropenone sensitization with weekly scalp DPC. V was cut by 6 bases and J by 1 base, with 13 bases left in between. This CDR3 is built from 15 residues. Germline CDR1 reads MDHEN; CDR2 reads SYDVKM. Via MiXCR, TCRdb re-called the RACE reads, giving one row per CDR3 protein. The data show about 82,000 distinct CDR3 sequences, over 8.5% seen once. V usage is TRBV28 and J usage is TRBJ1-5; tentative D call: TRBD1 (6 bases). Specimen: whole blood, collected in connection with sensitization to the hapten diphenylcyclopropenone (DPC). This TCR was sampled from a woman aged 45-65 years with alopecia areata. Some clones in this sample may be carry-over from other donors' samples. The CDR3 DNA reads as TGTGCCAGCAGAGGGTTTGGACAGAGCAATCAGCCCCAGCATTTT. Translating gives CASRGFGQSNQPQHF.